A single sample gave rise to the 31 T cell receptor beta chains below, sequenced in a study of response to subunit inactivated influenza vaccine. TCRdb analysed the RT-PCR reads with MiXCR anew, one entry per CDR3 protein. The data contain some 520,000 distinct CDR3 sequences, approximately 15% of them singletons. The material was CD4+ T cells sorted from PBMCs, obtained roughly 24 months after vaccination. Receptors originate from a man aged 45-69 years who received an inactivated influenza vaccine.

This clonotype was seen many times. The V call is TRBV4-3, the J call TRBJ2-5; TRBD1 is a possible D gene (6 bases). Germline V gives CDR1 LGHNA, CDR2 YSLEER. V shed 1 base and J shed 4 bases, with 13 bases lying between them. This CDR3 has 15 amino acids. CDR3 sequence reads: CASSQGPRGRETQYF. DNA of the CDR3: TGCGCCAGCAGCCAAGGGCCCAGGGGAAGAGAGACCCAGTACTTC.

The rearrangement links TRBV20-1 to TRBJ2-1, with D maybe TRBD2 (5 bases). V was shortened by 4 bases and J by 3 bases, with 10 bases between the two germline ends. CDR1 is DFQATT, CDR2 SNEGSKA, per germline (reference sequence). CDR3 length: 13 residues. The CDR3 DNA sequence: TGCAGTGCTACTGGACTCCACTACAATGAGCAGTTCTTC. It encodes CSATGLHYNEQFF.

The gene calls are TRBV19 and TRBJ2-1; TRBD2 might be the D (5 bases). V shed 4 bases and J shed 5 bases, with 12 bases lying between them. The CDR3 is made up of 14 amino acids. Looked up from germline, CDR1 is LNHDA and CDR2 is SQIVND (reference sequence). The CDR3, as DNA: TGTGCCAGTAGTAGAGTAGCGAAAGACAATGAGCAGTTCTTC. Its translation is CASSRVAKDNEQFF.

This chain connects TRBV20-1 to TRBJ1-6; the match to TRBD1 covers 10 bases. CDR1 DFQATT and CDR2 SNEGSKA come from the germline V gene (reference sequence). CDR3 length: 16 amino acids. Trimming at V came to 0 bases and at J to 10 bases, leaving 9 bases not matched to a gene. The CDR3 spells CSARDPRTGGLSPLHF. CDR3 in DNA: TGCAGTGCTAGAGATCCTAGGACAGGGGGTTTGTCACCCCTCCACTTT.

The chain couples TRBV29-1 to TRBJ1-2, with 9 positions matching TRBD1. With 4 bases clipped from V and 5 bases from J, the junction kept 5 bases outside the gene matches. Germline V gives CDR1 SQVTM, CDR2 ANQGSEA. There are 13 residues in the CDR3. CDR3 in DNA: TGCAGCGTTGGGGACAGGGACGGGTATGGCTACACCTTC. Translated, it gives CSVGDRDGYGYTF.

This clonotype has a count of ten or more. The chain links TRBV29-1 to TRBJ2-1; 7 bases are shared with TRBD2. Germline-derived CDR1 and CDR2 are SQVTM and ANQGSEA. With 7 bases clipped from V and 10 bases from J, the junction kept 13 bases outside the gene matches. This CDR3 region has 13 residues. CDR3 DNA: TGCAGCGCCGCGGGGGTGGGAGTAAGGGAGCAGTTCTTC. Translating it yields CSAAGVGVREQFF.

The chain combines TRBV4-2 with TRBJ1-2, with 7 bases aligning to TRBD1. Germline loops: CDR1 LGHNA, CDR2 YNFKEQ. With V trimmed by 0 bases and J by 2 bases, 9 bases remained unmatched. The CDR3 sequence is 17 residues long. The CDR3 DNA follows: TGTGCCAGCAGCCAAGAAGTGTCCGGGACAGCGAACTATGGCTACACCTTC. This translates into CASSQEVSGTANYGYTF.

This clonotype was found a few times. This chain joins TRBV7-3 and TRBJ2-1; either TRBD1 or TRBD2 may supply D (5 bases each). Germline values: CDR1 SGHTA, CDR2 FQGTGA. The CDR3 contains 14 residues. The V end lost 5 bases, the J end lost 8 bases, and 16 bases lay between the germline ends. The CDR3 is CASSPGTRSDEQFF. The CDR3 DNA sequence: TGTGCCAGCAGCCCAGGGACCCGAAGTGATGAGCAGTTCTTC.

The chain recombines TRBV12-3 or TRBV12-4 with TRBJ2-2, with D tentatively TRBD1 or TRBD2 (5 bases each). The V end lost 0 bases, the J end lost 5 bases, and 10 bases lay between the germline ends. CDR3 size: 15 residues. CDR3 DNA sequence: TGTGCCAGCAGTTTAGCGGGGACCGTTACCGGGGAGCTGTTTTTT. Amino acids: CASSLAGTVTGELFF.

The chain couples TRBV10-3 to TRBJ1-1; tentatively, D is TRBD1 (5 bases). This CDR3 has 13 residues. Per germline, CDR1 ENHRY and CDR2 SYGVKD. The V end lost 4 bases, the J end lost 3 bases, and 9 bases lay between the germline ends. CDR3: CAISGRVDTEAFF. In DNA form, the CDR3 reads TGTGCCATCAGTGGCAGGGTTGACACTGAAGCTTTCTTT.

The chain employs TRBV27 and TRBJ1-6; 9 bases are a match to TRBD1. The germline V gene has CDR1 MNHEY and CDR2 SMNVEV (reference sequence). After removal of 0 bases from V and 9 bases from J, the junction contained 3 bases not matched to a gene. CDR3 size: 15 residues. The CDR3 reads CASSLSGQGISPLHF. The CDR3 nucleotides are TGTGCCAGCAGTTTATCGGGACAGGGAATTTCACCCCTCCACTTT.

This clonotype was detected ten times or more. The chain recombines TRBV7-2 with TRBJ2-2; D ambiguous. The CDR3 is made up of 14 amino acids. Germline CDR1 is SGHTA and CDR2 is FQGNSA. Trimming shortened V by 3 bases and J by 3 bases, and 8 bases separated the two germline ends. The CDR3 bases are TGTGCCAGCAGCTTTAACCGGGACACCGGGGAGCTGTTTTTT. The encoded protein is CASSFNRDTGELFF.

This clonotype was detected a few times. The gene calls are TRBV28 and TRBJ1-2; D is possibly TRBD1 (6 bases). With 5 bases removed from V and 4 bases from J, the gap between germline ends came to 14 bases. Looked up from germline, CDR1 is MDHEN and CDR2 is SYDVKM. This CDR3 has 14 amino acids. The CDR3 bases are TGTGCCAGCAGTGAGGCCGGACAGCGCTATGGCTACACCTTC. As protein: CASSEAGQRYGYTF.

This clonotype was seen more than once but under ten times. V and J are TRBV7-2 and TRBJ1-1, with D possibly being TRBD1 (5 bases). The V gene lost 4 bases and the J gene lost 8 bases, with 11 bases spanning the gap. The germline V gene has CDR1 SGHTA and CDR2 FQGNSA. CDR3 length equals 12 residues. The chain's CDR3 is CASSSGTAEAFF. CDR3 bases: TGTGCCAGCAGCTCCGGGACGGCAGAAGCTTTCTTT.

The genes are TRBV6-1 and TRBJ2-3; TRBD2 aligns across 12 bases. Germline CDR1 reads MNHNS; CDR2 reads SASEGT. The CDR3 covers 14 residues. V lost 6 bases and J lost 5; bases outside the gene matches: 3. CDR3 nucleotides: TGTGCCAGCAGCCGACTAGCGGGAGAAGATACGCAGTATTTT. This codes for CASSRLAGEDTQYF.

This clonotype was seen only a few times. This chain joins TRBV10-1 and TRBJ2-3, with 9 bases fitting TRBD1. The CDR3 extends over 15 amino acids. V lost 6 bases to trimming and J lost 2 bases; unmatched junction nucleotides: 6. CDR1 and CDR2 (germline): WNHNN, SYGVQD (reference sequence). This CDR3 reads CASSPGTGYTDTQYF. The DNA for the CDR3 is TGCGCCAGCAGCCCCGGGACAGGGTACACAGATACGCAGTATTTT.

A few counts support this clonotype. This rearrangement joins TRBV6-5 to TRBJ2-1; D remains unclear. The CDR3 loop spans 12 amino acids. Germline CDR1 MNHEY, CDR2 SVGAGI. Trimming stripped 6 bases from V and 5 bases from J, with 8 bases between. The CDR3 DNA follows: TGTGCCAGCAGCGGTAAGAACAATGAGCAGTTCTTC. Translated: CASSGKNNEQFF.

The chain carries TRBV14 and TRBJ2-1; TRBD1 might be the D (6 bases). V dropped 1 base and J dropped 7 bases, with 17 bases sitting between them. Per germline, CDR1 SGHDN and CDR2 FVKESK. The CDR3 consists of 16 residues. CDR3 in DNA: TGTGCCAGCAGCCAAGGTGGGGGCAGAACGGCAAATGAGCAGTTCTTC. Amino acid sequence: CASSQGGGRTANEQFF. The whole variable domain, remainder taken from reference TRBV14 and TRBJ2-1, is EAGVTQFPSHSVIEKGQTVTLRCDPISGHDNLYWYRRVMGKEIKFLLHFVKESKQDESGMPNNRFLAERTGGTYSTLKVQPAELEDSGVYFCASSQGGGRTANEQFFGPGTRLTVL.

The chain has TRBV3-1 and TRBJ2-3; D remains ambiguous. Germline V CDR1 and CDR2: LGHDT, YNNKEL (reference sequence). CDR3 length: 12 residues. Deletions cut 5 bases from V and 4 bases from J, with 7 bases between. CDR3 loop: CASSTRADTQYF. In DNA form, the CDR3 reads TGTGCCAGCAGCACCCGGGCAGATACGCAGTATTTT.

CDR3 loop: CASSDADTANYGYTF. The CDR3 DNA reads TGTGCCAGCAGTGATGCGGACACCGCTAACTATGGCTACACCTTC. The chain couples TRBV2 to TRBJ1-2, with D perhaps matching TRBD1 (5 bases). Germline CDR1 SNHLY, CDR2 FYNNEI. The CDR3 loop spans 15 amino acids. V was clipped by 3 bases and J by 0 bases, with 11 bases between them.

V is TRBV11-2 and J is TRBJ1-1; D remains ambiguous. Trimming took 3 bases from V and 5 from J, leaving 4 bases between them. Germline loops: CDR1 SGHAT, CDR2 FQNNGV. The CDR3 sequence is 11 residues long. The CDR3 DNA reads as TGTGCCAGCAGCTTTGAAACTGAAGCTTTCTTT. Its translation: CASSFETEAFF.

DNA for the CDR3: TGTGCCAGCAGTTTCCCTTATAGCATAGCGGGAGGGGATACGCAGTATTTT. Protein sequence: CASSFPYSIAGGDTQYF. The V gene is TRBV28, the J gene TRBJ2-3; 11 bases map to TRBD2. V dropped 3 bases and J dropped 6; count of bases not matched to a gene: 11. The CDR3 has 17 amino acids. Germline V gene lookup returns CDR1 MDHEN and CDR2 SYDVKM.

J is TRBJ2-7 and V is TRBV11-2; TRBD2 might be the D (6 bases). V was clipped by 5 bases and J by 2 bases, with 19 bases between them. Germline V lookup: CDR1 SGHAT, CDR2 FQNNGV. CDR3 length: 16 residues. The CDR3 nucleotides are TGTGCCAGCAGCCCGACTCGGGGGTCAGTGCCCTACGAGCAGTACTTC. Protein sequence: CASSPTRGSVPYEQYF.

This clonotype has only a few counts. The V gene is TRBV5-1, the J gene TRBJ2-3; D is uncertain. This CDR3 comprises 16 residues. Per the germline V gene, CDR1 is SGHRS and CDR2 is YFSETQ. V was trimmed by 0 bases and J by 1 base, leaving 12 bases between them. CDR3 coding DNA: TGCGCCAGCAGCTTGGTTTTGGGTTCCGGCACAGATACGCAGTATTTT. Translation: CASSLVLGSGTDTQYF.

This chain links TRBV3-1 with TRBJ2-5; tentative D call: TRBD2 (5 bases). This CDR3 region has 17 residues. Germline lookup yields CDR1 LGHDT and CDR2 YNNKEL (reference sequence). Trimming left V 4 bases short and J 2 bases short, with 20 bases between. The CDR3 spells CASSRVIFRTSQETQYF. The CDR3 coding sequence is TGTGCCAGCAGCCGAGTCATTTTCCGGACTTCTCAAGAGACCCAGTACTTC.

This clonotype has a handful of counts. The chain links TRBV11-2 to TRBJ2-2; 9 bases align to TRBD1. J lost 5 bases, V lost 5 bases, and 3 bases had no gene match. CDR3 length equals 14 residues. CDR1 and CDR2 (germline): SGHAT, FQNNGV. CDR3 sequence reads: CASSRGQGTGELFF. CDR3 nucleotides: TGTGCCAGCAGCCGGGGACAGGGTACCGGGGAGCTGTTTTTT.

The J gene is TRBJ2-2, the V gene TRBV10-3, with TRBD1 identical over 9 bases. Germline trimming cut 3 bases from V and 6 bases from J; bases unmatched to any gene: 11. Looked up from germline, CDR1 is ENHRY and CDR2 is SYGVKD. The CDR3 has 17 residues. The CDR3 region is CAISDNPGTGKAGELFF. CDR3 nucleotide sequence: TGTGCCATCAGTGACAACCCAGGGACAGGGAAAGCCGGGGAGCTGTTTTTT.

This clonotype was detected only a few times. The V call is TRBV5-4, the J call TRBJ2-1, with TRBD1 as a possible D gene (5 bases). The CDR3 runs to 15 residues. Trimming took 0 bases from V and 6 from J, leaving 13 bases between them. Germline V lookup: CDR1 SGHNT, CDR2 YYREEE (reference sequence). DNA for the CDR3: TGTGCCAGCAGCTTGGAAACCAGGGTCGGCAATGAGCAGTTCTTC. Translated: CASSLETRVGNEQFF.

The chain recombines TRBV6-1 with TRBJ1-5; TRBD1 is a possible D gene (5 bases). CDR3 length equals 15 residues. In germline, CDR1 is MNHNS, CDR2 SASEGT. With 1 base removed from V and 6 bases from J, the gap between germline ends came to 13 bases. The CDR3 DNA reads TGTGCCAGCAGTGAAGGGGGGTGGCAAGGTCAGCCCCAGCATTTT. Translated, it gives CASSEGGWQGQPQHF.

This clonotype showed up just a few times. CDR3 region: CSARKVAGVGTDTQYF. CDR3 bases: TGCAGTGCTAGGAAAGTGGCGGGAGTGGGCACAGATACGCAGTATTTT. The J gene is TRBJ2-3, the V gene TRBV20-1; 7 bases are a match to TRBD2. The germline CDR1 and CDR2 sequences are DFQATT and SNEGSKA (reference sequence). With V trimmed by 3 bases and J by 1 base, 10 bases remained unmatched. This CDR3 comprises 16 residues.

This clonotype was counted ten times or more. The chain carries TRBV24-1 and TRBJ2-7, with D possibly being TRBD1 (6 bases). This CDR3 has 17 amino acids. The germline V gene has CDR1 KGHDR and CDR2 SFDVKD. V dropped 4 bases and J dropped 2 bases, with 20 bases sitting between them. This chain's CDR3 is CATSEPITGSETYEQYF. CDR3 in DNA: TGTGCCACCAGTGAGCCCATTACAGGGAGCGAAACCTACGAGCAGTACTTC.